What follows are 30 T cell receptor beta chains derived from one specimen sequenced in a study of T cell changes during pregnancy in multiple sclerosis. Sequencing used immunoSEQ multiplex PCR; TCRdb keeps in-frame clones, though not all of them. Among about 47,000 clones listed, 93% were seen once. This specimen consisted of peripheral blood, obtained in the second trimester of pregnancy. All receptors derive from a female donor with multiple sclerosis, enrolled in a pregnancy study.

V and J are TRBV11-2 and TRBJ1-4; 8 bases agree with TRBD1. Germline assignment: CDR1 SGHAT and CDR2 FQNNGV. The CDR3 loop spans 14 amino acids. The V and J ends lost 5 bases and 10 bases, in that order; junction bases with no gene match: 9. This CDR3 is CASSPGQGWGKLFF. The CDR3 DNA reads TGTGCCAGCAGCCCAGGACAGGGATGGGGAAAACTGTTTTTT.

CDR3 DNA: TGTGCCAGCAGTACACCAGGCCTAGCGGGGGGACAAGAGACCCAGTACTTC. The encoded protein is CASSTPGLAGGQETQYF. V usage is TRBV25-1 and J usage is TRBJ2-5; 11 bases agree with TRBD2. CDR1 and CDR2 (germline): MGHDK, SYGVNS. The CDR3 has 17 residues. V was pared by 5 bases and J by 2 bases, with 10 bases of the junction left unmatched.

The rearrangement joins TRBV28 to TRBJ1-1; perhaps TRBD1 as D (6 bases). Germline values: CDR1 MDHEN, CDR2 SYDVKM. The CDR3 sequence is 12 residues long. CDR3 protein: CEVGGWNTEAFF. CDR3 in DNA: TGTGAAGTAGGGGGTTGGAACACTGAAGCTTTCTTT. The complete variable domain, with remaining parts taken from reference TRBV28 and TRBJ1-1, reads DVKVTQSSRYLVKRTGEKVFLECVQDMDHENMFWYRQDPGLGLRLIYFSYDVKMKEKGDIPEGYSVSREKKERFSLILESASTNQTSMYLCEVGGWNTEAFFGQGTRLTVV.

V and J are TRBV28 and TRBJ1-5; TRBD1 agrees at 10 bases. The CDR3 totals 15 residues. The germline V gene encodes CDR1 MDHEN and CDR2 SYDVKM. Trimming cost V 7 bases and J 3 bases; bases outside gene matches: 6. CDR3 residues: CASTPGTGVNQPQHF. The CDR3 DNA sequence: TGTGCCAGCACCCCCGGGACAGGGGTCAATCAGCCCCAGCATTTT.

This clone was counted between two and nine times. The chain has TRBV10-3 and TRBJ2-7, with TRBD1 as a possible D gene (6 bases). CDR1 is ENHRY and CDR2 is SYGVKD in the germline V gene. The CDR3 is 11 residues long. V was trimmed by 8 bases and J by 7 bases, leaving 12 bases between them. The CDR3 nucleotides are TGTGCCATCGGACAGCCTAGGGAGCAGTACTTC. It translates to CAIGQPREQYF.

The rearrangement links TRBV4-1 to TRBJ2-1, with 9 positions matching TRBD1. Germline CDR1 is MGHRA and CDR2 is YSYEKL. The junction had 7 bases not matched to a gene; V was cut back by 3 bases and J by 7 bases. CDR3 length: 15 residues. The DNA for the CDR3 is TGCGCCAGCAGCCAGCGACAGGGGGTAATGAATGAGCAGTTCTTC. Residues: CASSQRQGVMNEQFF.

The gene calls are TRBV18 and TRBJ1-4; D not resolved. With 2 bases removed from V and 0 bases from J, the gap between germline ends came to 4 bases. Germline V gene data show CDR1 as KGHSH and CDR2 as LQKENI. The CDR3 spans 14 residues. In nucleotides, the CDR3 is TGTGCCAGCTCACCATCAGCAACTAATGAAAAACTGTTTTTT. Its protein is CASSPSATNEKLFF. Full variable domain (missing parts from reference TRBV18 and TRBJ1-4): NAGVMQNPRHLVRRRGQEARLRCSPMKGHSHVYWYRQLPEEGLKFMVYLQKENIIDESGMPKERFSAEFPKEGPSILRIQQVVRGDSAAYFCASSPSATNEKLFFGSGTQLSVL.

The V and J genes are TRBV6-5 and TRBJ2-7; D perhaps matches TRBD2 (5 bases). The CDR3 covers 12 residues. Deletions cut 5 bases from V and 3 bases from J, with 8 bases between. Germline loops: CDR1 MNHEY, CDR2 SVGAGI. In nucleotides, the CDR3 is TGTGCCAGCAGTGCACTAGGCTACGAGCAGTACTTC. Encoded protein: CASSALGYEQYF.

The CDR3 here is CASSRTIAYEQYF. CDR3 sequence (DNA): TGTGCCAGCAGTAGGACAATCGCCTACGAGCAGTACTTC. J is TRBJ2-7 and V is TRBV2; possible D gene TRBD1, 5 bases. Germline CDR1 reads SNHLY; CDR2 reads FYNNEI. Trimming stripped 5 bases from V and 2 bases from J, with 10 bases between. The CDR3 spans 13 residues.

This rearrangement joins TRBV11-2 to TRBJ2-7; 14 bases agree with TRBD2. V was clipped by 0 bases and J by 3 bases; unmatched bases: 13. The length of the CDR3 is 20 residues. Germline CDR1 SGHAT, CDR2 FQNNGV. The CDR3 loop is CASSLEGTSGSVIGNYEQYF. The CDR3 region has the DNA TGTGCCAGCAGCTTAGAGGGGACTAGCGGGAGTGTGATTGGGAACTACGAGCAGTACTTC. The entire variable domain, with the rest obtained from reference TRBV11-2 and TRBJ2-7, is as follows: EAGVAQSPRYKIIEKRQSVAFWCNPISGHATLYWYQQILGQGPKLLIQFQNNGVVDDSQLPKDRFSAERLKGVDSTLKIQPAKLEDSAVYLCASSLEGTSGSVIGNYEQYFGPGTRLTVT.

V usage is TRBV28 and J usage is TRBJ2-7; 8 positions match TRBD2. This CDR3 is built from 15 residues. J was trimmed by 2 bases and V by 3 bases; bases with no gene match: 6. CDR1 and CDR2 (germline): MDHEN, SYDVKM. CDR3 in amino acids: CASSFGREAPYEQYF. CDR3 nucleotides: TGTGCCAGCAGTTTCGGGCGGGAGGCACCCTACGAGCAGTACTTC.

This clone turned up a few times. J is TRBJ1-5 and V is TRBV2; D might be TRBD1 (6 bases). The CDR3 is made up of 15 amino acids. The V gene lost 4 bases and the J gene lost 4 bases, with 14 bases spanning the gap. Germline-derived CDR1 and CDR2 are SNHLY and FYNNEI. Written as DNA, the CDR3 is TGTGCCAGCAGTGGCCCCGGGACAACTAATCAGCCCCAGCATTTT. It codes for CASSGPGTTNQPQHF. The whole variable domain, remainder taken from reference TRBV2 and TRBJ1-5, is EPEVTQTPSHQVTQMGQEVILRCVPISNHLYFYWYRQILGQKVEFLVSFYNNEISEKSEIFDDQFSVERPDGSNFTLKIRSTKLEDSAMYFCASSGPGTTNQPQHFGDGTRLSIL.

The V call is TRBV4-3, the J call TRBJ2-4; the match to TRBD2 covers 12 bases. Germline CDR1 LGHNA, CDR2 YSLEER. CDR3 length equals 19 residues. With 2 bases clipped from V and 6 bases from J, the junction kept 14 bases outside the gene matches. CDR3: CASSQPWGLAGPSGNIQYF. CDR3 nucleotides: TGCGCCAGCAGCCAACCCTGGGGACTAGCGGGTCCTTCGGGAAACATTCAGTACTTC.

This clone was counted a single time. The rearrangement joins TRBV4-3 to TRBJ2-7; weak D call: TRBD1 (6 bases). The CDR3 is made up of 14 amino acids. The germline V gene encodes CDR1 LGHNA and CDR2 YSLEER. V lost 0 bases and J lost 3, with 9 bases in between. The CDR3 region is CASSQELGGYEQYF. The CDR3 DNA reads as TGCGCCAGCAGCCAAGAGTTAGGGGGCTACGAGCAGTACTTC.

This clone showed up just once. The chain joins TRBV4-2 to TRBJ2-7; D is undetermined. Trimming removed 0 bases at V and 4 bases at J, with 16 bases between. The CDR3 has 16 residues. Germline-derived CDR1 and CDR2 are LGHNA and YNFKEQ. The CDR3 loop reads CASSQDSATVGYEQYF. CDR3 DNA: TGTGCCAGCAGCCAAGATTCCGCGACTGTTGGGTACGAGCAGTACTTC.

The chain carries TRBV18 and TRBJ2-1; TRBD2 agrees at 7 bases. CDR3 length equals 16 residues. Germline-derived CDR1 and CDR2 are KGHSH and LQKENI. The V segment lost 4 bases and the J segment 1 base; nucleotides outside the gene matches: 7. CDR3 protein: CASSQQRDVSYNEQFF. The CDR3 region has the DNA TGTGCCAGCTCACAACAGCGGGATGTTTCCTACAATGAGCAGTTCTTC.

The rearrangement links TRBV28 to TRBJ1-5; no firm D call. This CDR3 comprises 15 residues. V shed 5 bases and J shed 3 bases, with 14 bases lying between them. From germline, CDR1 is MDHEN and CDR2 SYDVKM. The CDR3 DNA follows: TGTGCCAGCAGTCCCATGGAGACCTTCAATCAGCCCCAGCATTTT. This translates into CASSPMETFNQPQHF. The variable domain in full, with the rest retrieved from reference TRBV28 and TRBJ1-5, is DVKVTQSSRYLVKRTGEKVFLECVQDMDHENMFWYRQDPGLGLRLIYFSYDVKMKEKGDIPEGYSVSREKKERFSLILESASTNQTSMYLCASSPMETFNQPQHFGDGTRLSIL.

The J gene is TRBJ2-7, the V gene TRBV29-1; 8 bases map to TRBD1. The germline V gene has CDR1 SQVTM and CDR2 ANQGSEA. V trimming: 4 bases; J trimming: 5 bases; junction bases outside the gene matches: 13. CDR3 length: 15 residues. DNA of the CDR3: TGCAGCGTTGGGAAGCCAGGGGGCGAGGGAAACGAGCAGTACTTC. It encodes CSVGKPGGEGNEQYF.

The sample holds one count of this clone. The rearrangement joins TRBV5-4 to TRBJ1-2, with unresolved D. The CDR3 consists of 16 residues. Germline CDR1 reads SGHNT; CDR2 reads YYREEE (reference sequence). Between the trimmed V and J ends, which lost 0 bases and 0 bases, there was a span of 12 bases. The DNA for the CDR3 is TGTGCCAGCAGCTTGGGGAGCGGGTCCTCTAACTATGGCTACACCTTC. This translates into CASSLGSGSSNYGYTF.

The chain carries TRBV28 and TRBJ2-7; 9 nucleotides line up with TRBD1. CDR3 size: 14 residues. Germline CDR1 and CDR2: MDHEN and SYDVKM. The V segment lost 7 bases and the J segment 3 bases; nucleotides outside the gene matches: 7. This chain's CDR3 is CASTRQGGDYEQYF. The CDR3 DNA is TGTGCCAGCACGAGACAGGGGGGGGACTACGAGCAGTACTTC.

This sequence joins TRBV9 and TRBJ1-2, with 7 bases matching TRBD1. Germline CDR1 reads SGDLS; CDR2 reads YYNGEE. J was trimmed by 8 bases and V by 2 bases; bases with no gene match: 9. The CDR3 totals 14 residues. The CDR3 loop reads CASSVVTGAGGYTF. In nucleotides, the CDR3 is TGTGCCAGCAGCGTGGTCACAGGGGCCGGGGGCTACACCTTC.

The V call is TRBV4-3, the J call TRBJ2-1, with TRBD1 as a possible D gene (5 bases). The germline V gene has CDR1 LGHNA and CDR2 YSLEER. The V end lost 0 bases, the J end lost 4 bases, and 10 bases lay between the germline ends. The CDR3 has 15 amino acids. The CDR3 reads CASSQESRGYNEQFF. CDR3 nucleotide sequence: TGCGCCAGCAGCCAAGAAAGTAGGGGATACAATGAGCAGTTCTTC.

The rearrangement links TRBV7-9 to TRBJ2-5; 8 nucleotides match TRBD2. Germline-derived CDR1 and CDR2 are SEHNR and FQNEAQ (reference sequence). With 5 bases clipped from V and 5 bases from J, the junction kept 7 bases outside the gene matches. The CDR3 runs 14 residues. CDR3 residues: CASSLTSATETQYF. The CDR3 DNA sequence: TGTGCCAGCAGCCTGACTAGCGCGACGGAGACCCAGTACTTC.

CDR3 nucleotides: TGTGCCAGCAGCTCAACTCATAAGACTCAGGGGACCACTGAAGCTTTCTTT. Encoded protein: CASSSTHKTQGTTEAFF. The rearrangement uses TRBV7-9 and TRBJ1-1; TRBD1 is a possible D gene (6 bases). V shed 4 bases and J shed 4 bases, with 22 bases lying between them. The CDR3 length is 17 residues. In germline, CDR1 is SEHNR, CDR2 FQNEAQ (reference sequence).

The chain combines TRBV6-6 with TRBJ2-3; 10 bases are a match to TRBD2. V dropped 7 bases and J dropped 2; count of bases not matched to a gene: 9. This CDR3 has 16 residues. Looked up from germline, CDR1 is MNHNY and CDR2 is SVGAGI (reference sequence). As DNA, the CDR3 is TGTGCCAGCAATTTAGCGGGAGGTTACAACACAGATACGCAGTATTTT. This translates into CASNLAGGYNTDTQYF.

The chain combines TRBV6-5 with TRBJ1-1, with D tentatively TRBD1 (6 bases). V was trimmed by 8 bases and J by 6 bases, leaving 22 bases between them. Germline V gene data show CDR1 as MNHEY and CDR2 as SVGAGI. The CDR3 spans 15 residues. CDR3 residues: CASYKTKGRGAEAFF. The DNA of the CDR3 is TGTGCCAGCTACAAAACAAAGGGGAGGGGGGCTGAAGCTTTCTTT.

This chain connects TRBV5-4 to TRBJ2-3, with D possibly TRBD2 on 5 matching bases. CDR3 length: 15 residues. The V gene lost 4 bases and the J gene lost 2 bases, with 14 bases spanning the gap. Germline assignment: CDR1 SGHNT and CDR2 YYREEE (reference sequence). This CDR3 is CASSGGGWDTDTQYF. In DNA form, the CDR3 reads TGTGCCAGCAGCGGAGGCGGGTGGGACACAGATACGCAGTATTTT.

The chain is built from TRBV7-8 and TRBJ2-3; maybe TRBD2 (5 bases). Germline V gene sequence: CDR1 SGHVS, CDR2 FQNEAQ. CDR3 length: 16 residues. The V end lost 3 bases, the J end lost 2 bases, and 15 bases lay between the germline ends. The CDR3 sequence: CASSLDFPYYTDTQYF. CDR3 coding DNA: TGTGCCAGCAGCTTGGACTTTCCGTATTACACAGATACGCAGTATTTT.

V usage is TRBV11-3 and J usage is TRBJ2-5, with 11 bases matching TRBD1. CDR3 size: 16 residues. The V segment lost 5 bases and the J segment 5 bases; nucleotides outside the gene matches: 10. Looked up from germline, CDR1 is SGHNT and CDR2 is YENEEA. The CDR3: CASSPGQGADTETQYF. CDR3 DNA: TGTGCCAGCAGCCCTGGACAGGGGGCGGATACTGAGACCCAGTACTTC.

The chain joins TRBV4-3 to TRBJ2-3, with a weak D call TRBD2 (6 bases). CDR1 is LGHNA, CDR2 YSLEER, per germline. The CDR3 is 15 residues long. V was shortened by 1 base and J by 3 bases, with 11 bases between the two germline ends. The CDR3 region is CASSQGGGPTDTQYF. CDR3 nucleotide sequence: TGCGCCAGCAGCCAAGGAGGAGGGCCGACAGATACGCAGTATTTT.